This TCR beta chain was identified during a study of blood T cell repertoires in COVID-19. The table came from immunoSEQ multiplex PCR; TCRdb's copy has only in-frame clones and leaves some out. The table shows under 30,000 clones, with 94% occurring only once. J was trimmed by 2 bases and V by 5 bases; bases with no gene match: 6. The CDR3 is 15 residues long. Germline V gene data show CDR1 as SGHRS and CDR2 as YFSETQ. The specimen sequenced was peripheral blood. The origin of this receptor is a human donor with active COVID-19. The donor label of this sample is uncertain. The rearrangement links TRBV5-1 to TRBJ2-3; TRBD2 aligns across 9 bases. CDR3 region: CASRTQGLATDTQYF. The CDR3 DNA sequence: TGCGCCAGCAGAACCCAGGGACTAGCCACAGATACGCAGTATTTT.